This T cell receptor (beta chain) was profiled in a study of beta chain features in type 1 diabetes. Overall study context: Patients looked much like healthy donors when it came to age, gender and cell yields. Study-wide results and caveats: In patients and controls equally, PCR might favor templates that are shorter.

Expressed TCRB transcripts got sequenced, as all isolated RNA was reverse transcribed. Around 3.8 million reads per sample were averaged for naive, central memory and regulatory samples. Repertoires were generated with immunoSEQ multiplex PCR, while TCRdb's copy carries only in-frame clones and drops some. The sample holds 150,000 to 200,000 clones, 9% to 10% seen once. Points on this clone: Its antigen is currently unknown.

Germline-derived CDR1 and CDR2 are MNHNS and SASEGT. The J segment lost 5 bases and the V segment lost 4 bases, leaving 5 bases of the junction unmatched. The CDR3 has 14 amino acids. V gene TRBV6-1 combines with J gene TRBJ2-5, with 9 bases identical to TRBD1. Sequenced: central memory CD4+ T cells from blood. This TCR came from a woman between 18 and 29 years old in good health. In nucleotides, the CDR3 is TGTGCCAGCAGTGGGACAGGGGTGGGCGAGACCCAGTACTTC. Protein: CASSGTGVGETQYF.